These T cell receptor beta chains were read from a single sample in a study of T cell changes during pregnancy in multiple sclerosis. TCRdb's table, derived via immunoSEQ multiplex PCR, lists solely in-frame clones and lacks some. The sample lists about 50,000 clones, 90% to 95% occurring once. The source was CD8+ T cells from peripheral blood mononuclear cells, collected in the first trimester of pregnancy. All receptors derive from a female donor with multiple sclerosis, enrolled in a pregnancy study. Each CDR3 is given with its conserved first and last residue. The D gene is left open where the match is weak. Some rows mark clone size as missing; the rest say once, few, many or name a class of expanded clone.

clone size	V gene	D gene	J gene	CDR3 DNA	CDR3 protein
once	TRBV27	NA	TRBJ1-1	TGTGCCAGCAGTTTCCTCCAGACAGGTGTGATGAACACTGAAGCTTTCTTT	CASSFLQTGVMNTEAFF
NA	TRBV6-1	NA	TRBJ2-7	TGTGCCAGCAGTGGGGGAGGTAATCCCGAGCAGTACTTC	CASSGGGNPEQYF
NA	TRBV5-1	TRBD1	TRBJ1-1	TGCGCCAGCAGCTTGGTGGGATCCAGGGGGACAAACACTGAAGCTTTCTTT	CASSLVGSRGTNTEAFF
NA	TRBV4-1	NA	TRBJ1-1	TGCGCCAGCCGTGACACCCAGAACACTGAAGCTTTCTTT	CASRDTQNTEAFF
once	TRBV5-1	TRBD2	TRBJ2-1	TGCGCCAGCTACTGGACTAGCGGGAACGCAAATGAGCAGTTCTTC	CASYWTSGNANEQFF
NA	TRBV21-1	NA	TRBJ1-2	TGTGCCAGCAGCAAAGTAGTAAACGGGACTAACTATGGCTACACCTTC	CASSKVVNGTNYGYTF
NA	TRBV4-3	TRBD1	TRBJ1-2	TGCGCCAGCAGCCAAGGGTGGACAGGGCAGGGGTATGGCTACACCTTC	CASSQGWTGQGYGYTF
NA	TRBV27	NA	TRBJ2-3	TGTGCCAGCAGTCCAGGACTCTTCACAGATACGCAGTATTTT	CASSPGLFTDTQYF
NA	TRBV19	NA	TRBJ1-6	TGTGCCAGTAGTCCCCCGCCGGTATTGGTGGATTCACCCCTCCACTTT	CASSPPPVLVDSPLHF
NA	TRBV27	NA	TRBJ2-3	TGTGCCAGCAGAGAGAATACGCAGTATTTT	CASRENTQYF
few	TRBV7-6	NA	TRBJ1-1	TGTGCCAGCAGCTTAGAGAGGCGACAGGATGAAGCTTTCTTT	CASSLERRQDEAFF
NA	TRBV7-9	TRBD1	TRBJ1-2	TGTGCCAGCAGCTCGCTAGACAGGGTTAACTATGGCTACACCTTC	CASSSLDRVNYGYTF
NA	TRBV27	TRBD1	TRBJ2-1	TGTGCCAGCAGTCCCGAAAGGGGACAGGGGGTCTATGAGCAGTTCTTC	CASSPERGQGVYEQFF
NA	TRBV6-5	NA	TRBJ2-1	TGTGCCAGCAGTTACTCCCCGTTCGGGGAAAATGAGCAGTTCTTC	CASSYSPFGENEQFF
NA	TRBV27	NA	TRBJ1-1	TGTGCCAGCAACGGCGGGGGGGGGAACACTGAAGCTTTCTTT	CASNGGGGNTEAFF
NA	TRBV19	NA	TRBJ2-7	TGTGCCAGTAGTACGGGCTACGAGCAGTACTTC	CASSTGYEQYF
NA	TRBV28	TRBD2	TRBJ2-2	TGTGCCAGCAGTTTACCGGGACTAGCGGGAGGGCCGGGCACCGGGGAGCTGTTTTTT	CASSLPGLAGGPGTGELFF
NA	TRBV28	TRBD1	TRBJ1-3	TGTGCCAGCAGTGTTAGTGGGGACAGCTCTGGAAACACCATATATTTT	CASSVSGDSSGNTIYF
NA	TRBV7-8	NA	TRBJ1-1	TGTGCCAGCAGCACCCGACAGCAGAACACTGAAGCTTTCTTT	CASSTRQQNTEAFF
NA	TRBV27	NA	TRBJ2-7	TGTGCCAGCAGTTTATCAGGGGGAAGCTTCGAGCAGTACTTC	CASSLSGGSFEQYF
NA	TRBV28	NA	TRBJ1-1	TGTGCCAGCAGCCTCTCAGGGACTGGCACTGAAGCTTTCTTT	CASSLSGTGTEAFF
once	TRBV6-1	NA	TRBJ2-7	TGTGCCAGCATGGATGACAGTTGGCTCTACGAGCAGTACTTC	CASMDDSWLYEQYF